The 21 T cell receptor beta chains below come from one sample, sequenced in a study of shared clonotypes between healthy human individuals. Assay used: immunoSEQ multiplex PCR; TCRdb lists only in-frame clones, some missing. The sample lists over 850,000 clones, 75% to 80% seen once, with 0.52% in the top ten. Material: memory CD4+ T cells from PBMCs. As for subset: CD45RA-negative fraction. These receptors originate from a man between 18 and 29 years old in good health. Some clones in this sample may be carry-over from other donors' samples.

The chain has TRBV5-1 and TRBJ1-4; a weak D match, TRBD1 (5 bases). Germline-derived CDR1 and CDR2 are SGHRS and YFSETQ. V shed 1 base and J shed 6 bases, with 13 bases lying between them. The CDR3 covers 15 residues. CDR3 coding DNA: TGCGCCAGCAGCTTGATAGGGACTCGGGATGAAAAACTGTTTTTT. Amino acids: CASSLIGTRDEKLFF.

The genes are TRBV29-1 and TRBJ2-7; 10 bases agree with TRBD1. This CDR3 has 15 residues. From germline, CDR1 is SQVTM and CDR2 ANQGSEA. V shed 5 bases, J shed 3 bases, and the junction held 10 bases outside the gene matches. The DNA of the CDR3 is TGCAGCGTTTCCGGGACAGGGGATTGGGGCTACGAGCAGTACTTC. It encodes CSVSGTGDWGYEQYF.

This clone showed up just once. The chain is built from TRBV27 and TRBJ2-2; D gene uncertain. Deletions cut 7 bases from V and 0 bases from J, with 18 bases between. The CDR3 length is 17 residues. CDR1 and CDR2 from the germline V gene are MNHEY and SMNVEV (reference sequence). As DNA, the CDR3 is TGTGCCAGCAAAAGTAGGTCAACCTACGCGAACACCGGGGAGCTGTTTTTT. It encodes CASKSRSTYANTGELFF.

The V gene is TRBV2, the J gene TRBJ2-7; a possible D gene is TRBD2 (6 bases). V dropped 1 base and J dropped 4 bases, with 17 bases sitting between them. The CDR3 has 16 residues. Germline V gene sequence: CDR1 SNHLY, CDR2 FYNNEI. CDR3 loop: CASSEDGRKAGYEQYF. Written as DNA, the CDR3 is TGTGCCAGCAGTGAAGACGGGAGAAAGGCGGGTTACGAGCAGTACTTC.

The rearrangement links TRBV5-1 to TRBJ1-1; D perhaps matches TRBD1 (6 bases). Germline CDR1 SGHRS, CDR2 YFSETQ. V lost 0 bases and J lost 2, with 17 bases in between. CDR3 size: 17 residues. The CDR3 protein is CASSLAGGAQGNTEAFF. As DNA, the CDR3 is TGCGCCAGCAGCTTGGCTGGGGGGGCGCAGGGAAACACTGAAGCTTTCTTT.

Here the CDR3 reads CASSWVGGSLTDTQYF. CDR3 nucleotides: TGTGCCAGCAGCTGGGTAGGCGGGAGTCTAACAGATACGCAGTATTTT. V is TRBV7-9 and J is TRBJ2-3; 7 bases match TRBD2. Looked up from germline, CDR1 is SEHNR and CDR2 is FQNEAQ (reference sequence). This CDR3 comprises 16 residues. The V and J ends lost 4 bases and 3 bases, in that order; junction bases with no gene match: 10.

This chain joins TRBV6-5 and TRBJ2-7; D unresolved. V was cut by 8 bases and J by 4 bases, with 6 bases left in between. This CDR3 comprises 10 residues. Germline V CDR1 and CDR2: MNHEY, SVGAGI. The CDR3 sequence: CASGDYEQYF. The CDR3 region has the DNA TGTGCCAGCGGCGATTACGAGCAGTACTTC.

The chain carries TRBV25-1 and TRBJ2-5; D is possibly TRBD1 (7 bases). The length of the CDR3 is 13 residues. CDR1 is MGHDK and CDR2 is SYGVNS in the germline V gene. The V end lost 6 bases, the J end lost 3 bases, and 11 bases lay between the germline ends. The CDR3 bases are TGTGCCAGCAGGGAGGGGGCTAAAGAGACCCAGTACTTC. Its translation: CASREGAKETQYF.

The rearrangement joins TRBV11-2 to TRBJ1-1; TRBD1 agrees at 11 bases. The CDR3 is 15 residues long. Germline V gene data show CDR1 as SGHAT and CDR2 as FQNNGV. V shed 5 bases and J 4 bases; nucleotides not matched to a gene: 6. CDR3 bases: TGTGCCAGCAGCCTCTCCGGGACAGGGGGCACTGAAGCTTTCTTT. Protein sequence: CASSLSGTGGTEAFF.

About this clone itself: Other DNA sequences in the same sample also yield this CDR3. CDR3 sequence reads: CAWSTGGITEAFF. The CDR3 DNA follows: TGTGCCTGGAGTACAGGGGGCATCACTGAAGCTTTCTTT. The V call is TRBV30, the J call TRBJ1-1; 9 nucleotides match TRBD1. Germline CDR1 is GTSNPN and CDR2 is SVGIG (reference sequence). The CDR3 runs 13 residues. The V gene end was trimmed by 2 bases and the J gene end by 4 bases; junction bases not matched to a gene: 2. Complete variable domain (other parts from reference TRBV30 and TRBJ1-1): SQTIHQWPATLVQPVGSPLSLECTVEGTSNPNLYWYRQAAGRGLQLLFYSVGIGQISSEVPQNLSASRPQDRQFILSSKKLLLSDSGFYLCAWSTGGITEAFFGQGTRLTVV.

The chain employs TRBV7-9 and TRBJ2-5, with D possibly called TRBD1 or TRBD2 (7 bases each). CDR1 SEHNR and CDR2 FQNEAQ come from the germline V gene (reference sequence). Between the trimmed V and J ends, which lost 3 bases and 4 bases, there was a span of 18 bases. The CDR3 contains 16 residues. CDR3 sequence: CASSFPPSGQVETQYF. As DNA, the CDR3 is TGTGCCAGCAGCTTCCCGCCTAGCGGACAGGTAGAGACCCAGTACTTC. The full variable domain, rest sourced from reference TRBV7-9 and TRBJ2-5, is DTGVSQNPRHKITKRGQNVTFRCDPISEHNRLYWYRQTLGQGPEFLTYFQNEAQLEKSRLLSDRFSAERPKGSFSTLEIQRTEQGDSAMYLCASSFPPSGQVETQYFGPGTRLLVL.

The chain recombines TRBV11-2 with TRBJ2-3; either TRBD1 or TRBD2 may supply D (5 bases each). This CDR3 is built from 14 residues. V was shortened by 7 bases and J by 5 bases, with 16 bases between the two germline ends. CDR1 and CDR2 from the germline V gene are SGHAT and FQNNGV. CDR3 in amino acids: CASTWGMRLDTQYF. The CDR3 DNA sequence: TGTGCCAGCACTTGGGGGATGCGGCTAGATACGCAGTATTTT.

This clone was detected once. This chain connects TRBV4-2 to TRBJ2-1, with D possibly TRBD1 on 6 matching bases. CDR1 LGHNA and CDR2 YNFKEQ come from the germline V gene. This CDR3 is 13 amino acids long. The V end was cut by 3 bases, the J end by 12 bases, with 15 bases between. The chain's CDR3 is CASSHEGDPGQFF. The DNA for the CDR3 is TGTGCCAGCAGCCACGAGGGGGACCCAGGGCAGTTCTTC.

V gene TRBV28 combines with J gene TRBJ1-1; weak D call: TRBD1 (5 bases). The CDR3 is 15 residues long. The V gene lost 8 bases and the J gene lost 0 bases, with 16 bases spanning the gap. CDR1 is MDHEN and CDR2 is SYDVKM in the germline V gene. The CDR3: CASPDSGDLNTEAFF. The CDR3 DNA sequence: TGTGCCAGCCCCGATTCGGGGGATTTGAACACTGAAGCTTTCTTT.

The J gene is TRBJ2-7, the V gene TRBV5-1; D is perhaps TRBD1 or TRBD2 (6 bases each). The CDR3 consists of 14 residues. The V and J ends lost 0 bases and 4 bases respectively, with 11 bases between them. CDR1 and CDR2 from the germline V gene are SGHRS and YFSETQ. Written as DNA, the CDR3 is TGCGCCAGCAGCTTGGACAGGGAGGTTTACGAGCAGTACTTC. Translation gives CASSLDREVYEQYF.

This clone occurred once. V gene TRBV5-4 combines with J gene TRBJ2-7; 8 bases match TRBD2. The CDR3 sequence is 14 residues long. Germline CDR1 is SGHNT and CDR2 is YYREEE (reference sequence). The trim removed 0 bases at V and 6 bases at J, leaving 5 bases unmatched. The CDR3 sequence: CASSLEAGALEQYF. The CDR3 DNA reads TGTGCCAGCAGCTTGGAAGCGGGAGCTCTCGAGCAGTACTTC.

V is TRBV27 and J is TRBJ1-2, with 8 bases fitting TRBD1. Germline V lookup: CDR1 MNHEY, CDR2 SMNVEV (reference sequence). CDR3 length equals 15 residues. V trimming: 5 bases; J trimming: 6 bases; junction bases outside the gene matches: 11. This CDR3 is CASSRWDRTGDGYTF. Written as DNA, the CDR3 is TGTGCCAGCAGTAGATGGGACAGGACTGGCGATGGCTACACCTTC.

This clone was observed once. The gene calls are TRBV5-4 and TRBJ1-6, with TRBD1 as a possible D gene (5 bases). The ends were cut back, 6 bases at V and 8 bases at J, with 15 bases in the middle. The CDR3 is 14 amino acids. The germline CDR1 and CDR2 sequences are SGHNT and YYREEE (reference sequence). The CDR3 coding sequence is TGTGCCAGCAAGAGTCAGGGACCCCATTCACCCCTCCACTTT. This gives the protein CASKSQGPHSPLHF.

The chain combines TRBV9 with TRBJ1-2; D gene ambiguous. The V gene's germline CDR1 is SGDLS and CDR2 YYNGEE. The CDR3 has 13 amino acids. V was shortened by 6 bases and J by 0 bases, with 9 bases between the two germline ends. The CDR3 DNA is TGTGCCAGCACCGACGGAGCTAACTATGGCTACACCTTC. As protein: CASTDGANYGYTF. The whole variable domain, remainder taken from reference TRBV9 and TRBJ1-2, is DSGVTQTPKHLITATGQRVTLRCSPRSGDLSVYWYQQSLDQGLQFLIQYYNGEERAKGNILERFSAQQFPDLHSELNLSSLELGDSALYFCASTDGANYGYTFGSGTRLTVV.

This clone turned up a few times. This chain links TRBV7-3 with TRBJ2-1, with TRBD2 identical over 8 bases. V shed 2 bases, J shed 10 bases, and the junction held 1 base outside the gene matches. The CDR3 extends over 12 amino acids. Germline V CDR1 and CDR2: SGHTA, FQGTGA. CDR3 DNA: TGTGCCAGCAGCTTAGCGGGAGGAGAGCAGTTCTTC. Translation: CASSLAGGEQFF.

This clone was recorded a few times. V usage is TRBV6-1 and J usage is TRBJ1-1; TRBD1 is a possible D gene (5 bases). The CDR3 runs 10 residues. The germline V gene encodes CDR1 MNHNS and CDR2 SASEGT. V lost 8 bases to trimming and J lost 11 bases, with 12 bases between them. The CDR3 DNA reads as TGTGCCAGCGCGACAGATATGGCTTTCTTT. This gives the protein CASATDMAFF.